Listed below are T cell receptor beta chains from one sample, sequenced in a study of cytomegalovirus exposure and HLA in healthy donors. Repertoires were generated with immunoSEQ multiplex PCR, while TCRdb's copy carries only in-frame clones and drops some. The table lists tens of thousands of clones, with 6.5% to 10% in the top ten. Sequencing was performed on PBMCs. All receptors derive from a male donor in good health and CMV-seronegative. The CDR3 runs from the conserved cysteine through the conserved F or W. D genes are given only for firm matches.

v_call,d_call,j_call,cdr3_aa,cdr3_nt
TRBV18,NA,TRBJ2-1,CASSPRRSESSDNEQFF,TGTGCCAGCTCACCCCGGAGGAGCGAGAGCTCCGACAATGAGCAGTTCTTC
TRBV7-8,TRBD1,TRBJ2-7,CASSLQGRRREQYF,TGTGCCAGCAGCCTACAGGGGCGCCGACGAGAGCAGTACTTC
TRBV6-5,NA,TRBJ1-5,CASSNGGQPQHF,TGTGCCAGCAGCAACGGGGGACAGCCCCAGCATTTT
TRBV6-5,NA,TRBJ2-7,CASSYSMSVSEQYF,TGTGCCAGCAGTTACTCGATGTCCGTTAGCGAGCAGTACTTC
TRBV9,TRBD2,TRBJ2-1,CASSGTWGGSRNEQFF,TGTGCCAGCAGCGGCACCTGGGGCGGGAGTCGGAATGAGCAGTTCTTC
TRBV10-3,TRBD1,TRBJ1-2,CAIQSGQGWTGYTF,TGTGCCATTCAATCGGGACAGGGGTGGACTGGCTACACCTTC
TRBV28,NA,TRBJ2-2,CASSTPGDTGELFF,TGTGCCAGCAGTACCCCGGGAGACACCGGGGAGCTGTTTTTT
TRBV19,NA,TRBJ1-2,CASSRHAPGGYTF,TGTGCCAGTAGTAGACACGCGCCTGGGGGCTACACCTTC
TRBV4-3,TRBD2,TRBJ2-3,CASSRGRGDTQYF,TGCGCCAGCAGCCGGGGGAGGGGAGATACGCAGTATTTT
TRBV5-1,TRBD2,TRBJ2-2,CASSPGLAGEPGELFF,TGCGCCAGCAGCCCGGGACTAGCGGGAGAGCCCGGGGAGCTGTTTTTT
TRBV19,NA,TRBJ2-1,CASYSGSYNEQFF,TGTGCCAGTTACTCGGGCTCCTACAATGAGCAGTTCTTC
TRBV7-3,NA,TRBJ2-3,CASSLMGSQRTDTQYF,TGTGCCAGCAGCTTAATGGGGAGTCAGCGCACAGATACGCAGTATTTT
TRBV7-2,NA,TRBJ2-7,CASSLEASRLEQYF,TGTGCCAGCAGCTTAGAGGCTAGCAGGCTCGAGCAGTACTTC
TRBV7-2,NA,TRBJ2-5,CASSLGDNRRETQYF,TGTGCCAGCAGCTTAGGGGACAACCGCCGGGAGACCCAGTACTTC
TRBV27,NA,TRBJ1-1,CASSLGQGRDTEAFF,TGTGCCAGCAGTTTGGGGCAGGGAAGGGACACTGAAGCTTTCTTT
TRBV28,TRBD2,TRBJ2-7,CASSSGGRLEF,TGTGCCAGCAGTTCGGGGGGACGACTCGAATTC
TRBV19,NA,TRBJ1-5,CASSPGSPTSNQPQHF,TGTGCCAGTAGCCCGGGGTCTCCCACTAGCAATCAGCCCCAGCATTTT
TRBV12-5,NA,TRBJ2-7,CASGPRNGNLVVEQYF,TGTGCTAGTGGCCCAAGGAACGGAAATCTAGTCGTCGAGCAGTACTTC
TRBV30,TRBD2,TRBJ2-1,CAWSPGLAGWNEQFF,TGTGCCTGGAGTCCCGGGCTAGCGGGATGGAATGAGCAGTTCTTC
TRBV7-2,NA,TRBJ1-5,CASSPRAGRALNSNQPQHF,TGTGCCAGCAGCCCAAGGGCAGGCAGGGCTCTAAATAGCAATCAGCCCCAGCATTTT
TRBV6-1,TRBD1,TRBJ2-7,CASSVNRGRGEQYF,TGTGCCAGCAGTGTAAACAGGGGGCGTGGCGAGCAGTACTTC
TRBV7-2,TRBD2,TRBJ2-1,CASSPRLAGNNEQFF,TGTGCCAGCAGCCCCAGACTAGCGGGTAACAATGAGCAGTTCTTC
TRBV2,TRBD2,TRBJ2-7,CASSLPRLAGVQYF,TGTGCCAGCAGTTTGCCACGGCTAGCGGGAGTGCAGTACTTC
TRBV7-6,NA,TRBJ1-3,CASSLGSAAVSGNTIYF,TGTGCCAGCAGCCTAGGTTCGGCGGCCGTCTCTGGAAACACCATATATTTT
TRBV4-1,NA,TRBJ1-2,CASSPGGSGTAKGGYTF,TGCGCCAGCAGCCCAGGAGGATCCGGGACTGCTAAAGGAGGCTACACCTTC
TRBV18,TRBD2,TRBJ2-1,CASSPWTSENEQFF,TGTGCCAGCTCACCATGGACTAGCGAGAATGAGCAGTTCTTC
TRBV19,NA,TRBJ2-1,CASRIGGSEQFF,TGTGCCAGTAGGATTGGGGGGAGTGAGCAGTTCTTC
TRBV19,NA,TRBJ1-3,CASCTTETSGNTIYF,TGTGCCAGTTGTACCACAGAGACCTCTGGAAACACCATATATTTT
TRBV30,NA,TRBJ2-7,CAWSVPRTGSSYEQYF,TGTGCCTGGAGTGTACCCCGGACTGGGAGCTCCTACGAGCAGTACTTC
TRBV2,TRBD1,TRBJ2-2,CASSTDRVFRELFF,TGTGCCAGCAGTACGGACAGGGTATTCAGGGAGCTGTTTTTT
TRBV18,NA,TRBJ1-2,CASSPGQGNYGYTF,TGTGCCAGCTCACCAGGCCAGGGGAACTATGGCTACACCTTC
TRBV15,NA,TRBJ2-1,CATSRDSNSYNEQFF,TGTGCCACCAGCAGAGATTCCAACTCCTACAATGAGCAGTTCTTC
TRBV7-3,TRBD2,TRBJ2-3,CASSQGLATDTQYF,TGTGCCAGCAGCCAAGGACTAGCGACCGATACGCAGTATTTT